Listed below are T cell receptor beta chains from one sample, sequenced in a study of T cells in Graves' hyperthyroidism and ophthalmopathy. TCRdb independently ran MiXCR on the multiplex PCR reads; one entry per CDR3 protein. Here the sample spans hundreds of thousands of distinct CDR3 sequences, 11% to 15% being singletons. The sequenced sample was blood. The receptors here all came from a woman aged 30 to 39 with Graves' hyperthyroidism. Both conserved end residues are part of each CDR3. The D gene is left open where the match is weak. Clone size is given for some rows only: seen once, a few or many times, or a class if the clone is expanded.

j_gene	abundance	d_gene	v_gene	CDR3nt	CDR3aa
TRBJ1-1	many	-	TRBV12-3/TRBV12-4	TGTGCCAGCACTCAAGCCGGGAGCACTGAAGCTTTCTTT	CASTQAGSTEAFF
TRBJ2-3	many	-	TRBV11-2	TGTGCCAGCAGCCGCGGGGTTGATACGCAGTATTTT	CASSRGVDTQYF
TRBJ1-4	-	-	TRBV29-1	TGCAGCGTAGGCGTAACTAATGAAAAACTGTTTTTT	CSVGVTNEKLFF
TRBJ2-1	many	TRBD1	TRBV28	TGTGCCAGCAACATTCGACAGGGGGCCATCAATGAGCAGTTCTTC	CASNIRQGAINEQFF
TRBJ1-5	many	-	TRBV28	TGTGCCAGCAGTATAACGGGCCTCGGGACCCAGCCCCAGCATTTT	CASSITGLGTQPQHF
TRBJ2-2	-	-	TRBV6-2/TRBV6-3	TGTGCCAGCAGCGCCGAGGTCACCGGGGAGCTGTTTTTT	CASSAEVTGELFF
TRBJ2-7	many	-	TRBV20-1	TGCAGTGCGCCGACTTCTTCCTACGAGCAGTACTTC	CSAPTSSYEQYF
TRBJ2-7	many	TRBD2	TRBV7-2	TGTGCCAGCAGCCCCTCAGCGGGGGCTAGCTCCTACGAGCAGTACTTC	CASSPSAGASSYEQYF
TRBJ2-7	-	TRBD2	TRBV20-1	TGCAGTGCTAGATCTGTAGGACTAGCGGACTACGAGCAGTACTTC	CSARSVGLADYEQYF
TRBJ1-5	many	-	TRBV28	TGTGCCAGCAGTTTACCTCTAAATCAGCCCCAGCATTTT	CASSLPLNQPQHF
TRBJ1-4	few	-	TRBV29-1	TGCAGCGATACCCTCCTGGGAGGTTTTGGTGAAAAACTGTTTTTT	CSDTLLGGFGEKLFF
TRBJ2-1	many	TRBD2	TRBV20-1	TGCAGTGCCCACGCGGCGGGAGCTAGAGCCAATGAGCAGTTCTTC	CSAHAAGARANEQFF
TRBJ1-5	many	-	TRBV12-3/TRBV12-4	TGTGCCAGCAGTTTGCGTCCGGTTGATAGCAATCAGCCCCAGCATTTT	CASSLRPVDSNQPQHF
TRBJ1-1	-	TRBD1	TRBV20-1	TGCAGTGCTAGAACTGAACAGGGGGCAAGCCTCAAAGCTTTCTTT	CSARTEQGASLKAFF
TRBJ2-7	many	TRBD1	TRBV12-3/TRBV12-4	TGTGCCAGCAGCCTATCGCCGACAGGGGACTACGAGCAGTACTTC	CASSLSPTGDYEQYF
TRBJ2-7	many	-	TRBV15	TGTGCCACCAGCAGAGATAAAGGGATCCGAAGGCAGTACTTC	CATSRDKGIRRQYF